This T cell receptor (beta chain) comes out of a study of T cell responses to AZD1222 COVID-19 vaccine. Broader study findings: Distributed over spike, vaccine-associated CD4 TCRs predominated at 160-218 and 743-854. It was only after the peak T cell response that any repertoires were sampled. Baseline seropositivity occurred in only six AZD1222 recipients. A reported finding is that nearly half of spike-specific TCRs target unmutated variant regions.

Germline values: CDR1 MGHRA, CDR2 YSYEKL. The CDR3 covers 16 residues. Assay used: immunoSEQ multiplex PCR; TCRdb lists only in-frame clones, some missing. Of approximately 100,000 clones detected, 87% appear once; the ten largest clones hold approximately 15%. This clone was observed a handful of times. What it binds is unknown. A junction boundary mismatches the germline segment, possibly from a read error. The receptor's source is an adult in good health. The chain uses TRBV4-1 and TRBJ1-4; D is unclear. Sample: peripheral blood, taken on day 0 of AZD1222 vaccination. DNA for the CDR3: TGCGCCAGCAGCCAAGATCAGGAGTGGAGGGCACGCTCGTACCATTTC. Translating it yields CASSQDQEWRARSYHF.